This TCR delta chain was captured by sequencing in a study of γδ T cells in repeated Plasmodium falciparum infection. Both TRG and TRD chains were sequenced from each sorted sample. TCRdb applied CATT to the multiplex PCR reads for clone calling. Here the sample spans about 57,000 delta-chain clones, around 1.7% being singletons. Only a few counts were recorded for this clone. TCRdb assigns this DNA the protein of a much larger clone, which departs from its translation at residue 9; this likely reflects a read error, and the protein shown comes from translating the DNA. Bulk repertoires came from Vgamma9/Vdelta2+ or Vdelta2-negative gammadelta T cells flow-sorted from PBMC. Germline trimming cut 0 bases from V and 7 bases from J; bases unmatched to any gene: 34. There are 24 residues in the CDR3. Germline assignment: CDR1 TVYSNPD and CDR2 GDNSRS (reference sequence).

The rearrangement uses TRDV3 and TRDJ2; TRDD3 matches at 11 bases. Sequencing used gamma-delta T cells from blood. The sequence derives from a pool of human donors (malaria-infected and uninfected, not separated). CDR3 in amino acids: CAFRFYRNHEGIYWGIVVRAQLFF. The CDR3 DNA reads TGTGCCTTTAGATTCTACCGGAACCACGAGGGAATTTACTGGGGGATAGTGGTTAGAGCACAACTCTTCTTT.